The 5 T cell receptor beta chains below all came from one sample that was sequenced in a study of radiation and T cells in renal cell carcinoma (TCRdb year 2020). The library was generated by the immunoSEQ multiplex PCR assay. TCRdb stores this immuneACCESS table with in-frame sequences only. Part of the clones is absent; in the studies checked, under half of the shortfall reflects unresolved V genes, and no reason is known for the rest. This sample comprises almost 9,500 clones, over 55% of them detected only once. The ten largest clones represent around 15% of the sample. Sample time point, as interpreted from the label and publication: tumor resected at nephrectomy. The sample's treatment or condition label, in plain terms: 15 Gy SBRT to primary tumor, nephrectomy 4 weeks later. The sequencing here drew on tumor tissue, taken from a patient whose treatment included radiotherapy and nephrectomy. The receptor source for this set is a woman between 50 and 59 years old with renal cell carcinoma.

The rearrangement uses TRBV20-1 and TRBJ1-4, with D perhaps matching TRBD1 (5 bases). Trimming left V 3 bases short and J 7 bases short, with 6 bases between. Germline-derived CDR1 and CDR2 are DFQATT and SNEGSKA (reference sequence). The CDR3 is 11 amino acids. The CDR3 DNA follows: TGCAGTGCTAGTGGGGGTGAAAAACTGTTTTTT. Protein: CSASGGEKLFF.

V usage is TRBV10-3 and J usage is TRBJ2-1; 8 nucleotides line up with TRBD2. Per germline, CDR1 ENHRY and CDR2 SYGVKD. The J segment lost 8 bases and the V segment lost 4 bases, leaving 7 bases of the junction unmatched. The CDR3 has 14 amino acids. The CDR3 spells CAISAPGGVYEQFF. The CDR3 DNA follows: TGTGCCATCAGTGCTCCCGGGGGGGTGTATGAGCAGTTCTTC.

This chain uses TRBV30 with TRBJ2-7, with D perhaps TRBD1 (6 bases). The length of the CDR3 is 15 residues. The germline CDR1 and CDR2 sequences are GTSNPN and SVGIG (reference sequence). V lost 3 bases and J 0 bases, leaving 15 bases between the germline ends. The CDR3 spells CAWRDGTPSSYEQYF. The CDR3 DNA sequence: TGTGCCTGGAGAGACGGGACACCCAGCTCCTACGAGCAGTACTTC. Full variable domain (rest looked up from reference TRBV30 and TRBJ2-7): SQTIHQWPATLVQPVGSPLSLECTVEGTSNPNLYWYRQAAGRGLQLLFYSVGIGQISSEVPQNLSASRPQDRQFILSSKKLLLSDSGFYLCAWRDGTPSSYEQYFGPGTRLTVT.

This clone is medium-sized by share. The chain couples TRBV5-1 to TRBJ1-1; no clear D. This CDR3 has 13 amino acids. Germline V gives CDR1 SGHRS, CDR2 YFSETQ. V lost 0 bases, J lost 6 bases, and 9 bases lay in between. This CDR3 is CASSLGQKAEAFF. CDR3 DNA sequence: TGCGCCAGCAGCTTGGGGCAGAAGGCTGAAGCTTTCTTT. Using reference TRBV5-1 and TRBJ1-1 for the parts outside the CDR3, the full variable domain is KAGVTQTPRYLIKTRGQQVTLSCSPISGHRSVSWYQQTPGQGLQFLFEYFSETQRNKGNFPGRFSGRQFSNSRSEMNVSTLELGDSALYLCASSLGQKAEAFFGQGTRLTVV.

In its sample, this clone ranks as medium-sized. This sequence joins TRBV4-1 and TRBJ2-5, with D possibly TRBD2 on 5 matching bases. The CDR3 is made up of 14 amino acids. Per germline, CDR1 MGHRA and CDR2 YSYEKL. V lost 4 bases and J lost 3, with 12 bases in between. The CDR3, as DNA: TGCGCCAGCAGCCCGTCTTGGGGAGAAGAGACCCAGTACTTC. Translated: CASSPSWGEETQYF.